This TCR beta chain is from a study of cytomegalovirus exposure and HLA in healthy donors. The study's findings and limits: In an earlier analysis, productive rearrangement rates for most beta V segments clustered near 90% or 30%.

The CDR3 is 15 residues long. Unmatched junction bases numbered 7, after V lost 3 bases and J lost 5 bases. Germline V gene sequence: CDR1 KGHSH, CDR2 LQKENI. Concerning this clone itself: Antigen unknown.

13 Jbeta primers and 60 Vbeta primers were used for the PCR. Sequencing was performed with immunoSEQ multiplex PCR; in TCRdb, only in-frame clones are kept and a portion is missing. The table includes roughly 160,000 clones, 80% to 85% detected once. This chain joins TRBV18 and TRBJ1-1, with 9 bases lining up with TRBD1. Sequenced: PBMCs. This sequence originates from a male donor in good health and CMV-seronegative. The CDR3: CASSPRDRGGTEAFF. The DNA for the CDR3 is TGTGCCAGCTCACCGCGAGACAGGGGGGGGACTGAAGCTTTCTTT.